This T cell receptor (beta chain) was recorded in a study of tumor-infiltrating lymphocytes in primary liver carcinoma. Study details: Those enrolled were patients of both sexes, who were aged 30 to 69 years. Productive TCRbeta read yields ran from roughly 3.65 to 7.13 million per sample and were similar between tissues.

Study observations and caveats: Tumor-adjacent and tumor-blood pairs shared less of their repertoires than tumor region pairs shared. Tumor specimens were characterized by a significantly higher top-250-clone fraction than blood (p = 0.039).

The germline V gene encodes CDR1 MNHNS and CDR2 SASEGT. The CDR3 loop spans 13 amino acids. V was clipped by 1 base and J by 13 bases, with 17 bases between them. Making TCR beta cDNA involved around 540 ng total RNA and a constant-region primer. Three rounds of nested multiplex PCR with slightly modified ARM-PCR produced TCR beta libraries. Forward primers for TRBV1-TRBV30 and a C-beta reverse primer served the first two PCR rounds, at about 10 cycles each. MiXCR was run by TCRdb on the multiplex PCR reads, yielding one entry per CDR3 protein. This table holds about 120,000 distinct CDR3 sequences, roughly 70% found once. A note on this clonotype: Its antigen is still unknown.

Both RNA and DNA were isolated together from about 19-30 mg of bulk tissue that had not been sorted. The V and J genes are TRBV6-1 and TRBJ2-7; D uncertain. Sequencing input: tumor-adjacent normal liver tissue. The source is a woman aged 60-75 years with primary liver carcinoma and hepatitis B virus infection. CDR3 loop: CASSEGRGFGQYF. The CDR3 region has the DNA TGTGCCAGCAGTGAAGGAAGAGGATTCGGGCAATACTTC.